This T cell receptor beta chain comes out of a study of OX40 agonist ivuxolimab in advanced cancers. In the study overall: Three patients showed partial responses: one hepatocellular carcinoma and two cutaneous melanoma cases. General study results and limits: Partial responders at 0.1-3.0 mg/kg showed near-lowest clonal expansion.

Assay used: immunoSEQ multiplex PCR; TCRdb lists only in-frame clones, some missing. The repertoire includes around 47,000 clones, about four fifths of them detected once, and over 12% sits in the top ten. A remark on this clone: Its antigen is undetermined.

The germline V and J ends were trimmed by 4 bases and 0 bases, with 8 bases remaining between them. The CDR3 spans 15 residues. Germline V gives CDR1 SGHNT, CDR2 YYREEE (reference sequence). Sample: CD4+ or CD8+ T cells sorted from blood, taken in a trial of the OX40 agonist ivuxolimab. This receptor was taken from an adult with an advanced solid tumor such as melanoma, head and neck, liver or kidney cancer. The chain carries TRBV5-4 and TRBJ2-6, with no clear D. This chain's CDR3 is CASSQDNSGANVLTF. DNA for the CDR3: TGTGCCAGCAGCCAAGACAACTCTGGGGCCAACGTCCTGACTTTC. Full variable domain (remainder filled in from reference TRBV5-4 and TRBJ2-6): ETGVTQSPTHLIKTRGQQVTLRCSSQSGHNTVSWYQQALGQGPQFIFQYYREEENGRGNFPPRFSGLQFPNYSSELNVNALELDDSALYLCASSQDNSGANVLTFGAGSRLTVL.